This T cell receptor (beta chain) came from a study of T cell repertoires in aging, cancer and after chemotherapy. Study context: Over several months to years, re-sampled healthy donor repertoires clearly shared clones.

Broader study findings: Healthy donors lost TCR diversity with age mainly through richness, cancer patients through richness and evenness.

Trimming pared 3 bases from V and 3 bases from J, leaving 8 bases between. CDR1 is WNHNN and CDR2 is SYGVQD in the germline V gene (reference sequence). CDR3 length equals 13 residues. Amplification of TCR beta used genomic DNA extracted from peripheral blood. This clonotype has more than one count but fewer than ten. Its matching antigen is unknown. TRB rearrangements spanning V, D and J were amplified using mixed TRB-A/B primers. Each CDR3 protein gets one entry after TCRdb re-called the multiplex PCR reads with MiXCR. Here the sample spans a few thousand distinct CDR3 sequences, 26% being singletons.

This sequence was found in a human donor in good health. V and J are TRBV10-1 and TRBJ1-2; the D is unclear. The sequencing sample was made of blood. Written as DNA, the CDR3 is TGCGCCAGCAGTGAAAGGAGGGACTATGGCTACACCTTC. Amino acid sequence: CASSERRDYGYTF.